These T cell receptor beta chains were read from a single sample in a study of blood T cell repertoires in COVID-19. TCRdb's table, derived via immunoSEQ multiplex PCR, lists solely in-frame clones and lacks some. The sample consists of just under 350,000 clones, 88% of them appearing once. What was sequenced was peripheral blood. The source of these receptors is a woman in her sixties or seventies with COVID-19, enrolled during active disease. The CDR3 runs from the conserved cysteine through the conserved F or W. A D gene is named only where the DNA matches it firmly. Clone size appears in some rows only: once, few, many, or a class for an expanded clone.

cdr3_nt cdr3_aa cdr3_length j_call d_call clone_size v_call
TGTGCCAGCAGTTTTTTTCGAGCGGGGGAGCTGTTTTTT CASSFFRAGELFF 13 TRBJ2-2 - - TRBV12-3/TRBV12-4
TGTGCCAGCAGTTACACACAGCTGAACACTGAAGCTTTCTTT CASSYTQLNTEAFF 14 TRBJ1-1 - - TRBV6-5
TGTGCCAGCAGCTTAGTGGGGCAGAACACTGAAGCTTTCTTT CASSLVGQNTEAFF 14 TRBJ1-1 - - TRBV11-2
TGTGCCAGCAGCTCGGGACAGGGGGGACACGAGCAGTACTTC CASSSGQGGHEQYF 14 TRBJ2-7 TRBD1 few TRBV5-6
TGTGCCAGCAGTGACGGGAGTCGGCAACACAATCAGCCCCAGCATTTT CASSDGSRQHNQPQHF 16 TRBJ1-5 - - TRBV6-4
TGCGCCAGCAGCGGAGGGAGTTTGGAGAATGGCTACACCTTC CASSGGSLENGYTF 14 TRBJ1-2 - once TRBV5-1
TGTGCCAGCAGCCCAACAGGGAGAGGGGACGAAGCTTTCTTT CASSPTGRGDEAFF 14 TRBJ1-1 - - TRBV7-9
TGCAGTGCTAGGAGGGGGAATGAGCAGTTCTTC CSARRGNEQFF 11 TRBJ2-1 - - TRBV20-1
TGTGCCACCAGTGACCCGGGACAAGAAGCTTTCTTT CATSDPGQEAFF 12 TRBJ1-1 - - TRBV24-1
TGTGCCAGCAGCGCGAGACTAGCGGGGAGTGGTTTGGATACGCAGTATTTT CASSARLAGSGLDTQYF 17 TRBJ2-3 TRBD2 - TRBV3-1/TRBV3-2
TGTGCCAGCAGGAGGCAGGGGGCGGATGGCTACACCTTC CASRRQGADGYTF 13 TRBJ1-2 TRBD1 - TRBV12-3/TRBV12-4
TGTGCCAGCAGCTTGCAGGGATGGGAGACCCAGTACTTC CASSLQGWETQYF 13 TRBJ2-5 - - TRBV5-5
TGTGCCAGCAGCCCGGGACTAGCGATGGGCACAGATACGCAGTATTTT CASSPGLAMGTDTQYF 16 TRBJ2-3 TRBD2 - TRBV5-5
TGTGCCAGCAGCGGAGGGACAGGGTTTAGCACTGAAGCTTTCTTT CASSGGTGFSTEAFF 15 TRBJ1-1 TRBD1 - TRBV9
TGCGCCAGCAGCCCTCAACTAGCGGGGGAGACCCAGTACTTC CASSPQLAGETQYF 14 TRBJ2-5 TRBD2 - TRBV5-1
TGTGCCAGCAGTGTGGACAGGGCGACGGTTAATTCGGCCCTCCACTTT CASSVDRATVNSALHF 16 TRBJ1-6 TRBD1 - TRBV6-1
TGTGCCAGCAGCCTTCGTGGGGTAGAGGGCCCCTACAATGAGCAGTTCTTC CASSLRGVEGPYNEQFF 17 TRBJ2-1 - - TRBV21-1
TGTGCCAGTAGTAAAGACAGGGACTACGAGCAGTACTTC CASSKDRDYEQYF 13 TRBJ2-7 TRBD1 - TRBV19
TGTGCCATCAGCCCGGGACAGGGGAATCAGCCCCAGCATTTT CAISPGQGNQPQHF 14 TRBJ1-5 TRBD1 - TRBV10-3
TGTGCCAGCAGGGGGAGCTTTAATGAAAAACTGTTTTTT CASRGSFNEKLFF 13 TRBJ1-4 - - TRBV6-5
TGTGCCAGCAGCGTAGAGGAGGGGGAGCTGTTTTTT CASSVEEGELFF 12 TRBJ2-2 - - TRBV9
TGTGCCAGCAGCTTGGGACTAGCGGGGGATCAGGATGAGCAGTTCTTC CASSLGLAGDQDEQFF 16 TRBJ2-1 TRBD2 - TRBV5-8
TGTGCCAGCAGTTGGGGACAGGGGGGTACCTACGAGCAGTACTTC CASSWGQGGTYEQYF 15 TRBJ2-7 TRBD1 once TRBV6-2/TRBV6-3
TGCGCCAGCAGCTCGGACAGGGGGACTGAAGCTTTCTTT CASSSDRGTEAFF 13 TRBJ1-1 TRBD1 - TRBV5-1
TGCAGCGTTCCAGAAGACTCTGGGGCCAACGTCCTGACTTTC CSVPEDSGANVLTF 14 TRBJ2-6 - - TRBV29-1
TGTGCCAGTAGTATAGGGTCAGAGGTCTCCTACGAGCAGTACTTC CASSIGSEVSYEQYF 15 TRBJ2-7 - - TRBV19
TGTGCCAGTAGCCGAACTAGCGGGGGGTCCTACAATGAGCAGTTCTTC CASSRTSGGSYNEQFF 16 TRBJ2-1 TRBD2 - TRBV19
TGTGCCAGCAGTTTACACGACTCCTATAATTCACCCCTCCACTTT CASSLHDSYNSPLHF 15 TRBJ1-6 - - TRBV2
TGTGCCAGCAGTTTATATTCCGGGACAGGGGGCAATCAGCCCCAGCATTTT CASSLYSGTGGNQPQHF 17 TRBJ1-5 TRBD1 - TRBV27
TGTGCCTGGAGCCGTAAGGGGCCGGCAGATACGCAGTATTTT CAWSRKGPADTQYF 14 TRBJ2-3 - - TRBV30
TGTGCCAGCAGCGCCCGCGCACAGGGCGCTGGAAACACCATATATTTT CASSARAQGAGNTIYF 16 TRBJ1-3 - - TRBV9